These 22 T cell receptor beta chains were all obtained from the same sample, sequenced in a study of blood T cell repertoires in COVID-19. Produced via immunoSEQ multiplex PCR; TCRdb's table is partial and in-frame only. The table has about 170,000 clones, roughly four fifths seen once; the top ten hold approximately 7.7%. The sequencing sample was made of peripheral blood. Source of these receptors: a man between 35 and 55 years old who had recovered from COVID-19.

V and J are TRBV2 and TRBJ2-1, with D possibly matching TRBD2 (5 bases). V lost 0 bases and J lost 2, with 14 bases in between. Germline assignment: CDR1 SNHLY and CDR2 FYNNEI. The CDR3 length is 17 residues. CDR3 DNA: TGTGCCAGCAGTGAAGCCGGCTCGGGGTCCACCTACAATGAGCAGTTCTTC. Its protein product is CASSEAGSGSTYNEQFF.

This clone was seen a few times. J is TRBJ1-2 and V is TRBV29-1; no reliable D call. Germline CDR1 and CDR2: SQVTM and ANQGSEA. This CDR3 region has 11 residues. The V and J ends lost 4 bases and 6 bases respectively, with 9 bases between them. The CDR3 loop reads CSVALFDGYTF. In DNA form, the CDR3 reads TGCAGCGTTGCACTCTTTGATGGCTACACCTTC.

The table lists this clone with a few counts. Here the CDR3 reads CASSSTRGRGNTIYF. As DNA, the CDR3 is TGTGCCAGCAGCTCGACAAGGGGGAGAGGAAACACCATATATTTT. The gene calls are TRBV11-2 and TRBJ1-3; a weak D match, TRBD1 (6 bases). This CDR3 has 15 amino acids. The V and J ends lost 4 bases and 4 bases respectively, with 14 bases between them. Germline assignment: CDR1 SGHAT and CDR2 FQNNGV.

The chain joins TRBV4-1 to TRBJ2-1; D is possibly TRBD2 (6 bases). The CDR3 has 17 amino acids. In germline, CDR1 is MGHRA, CDR2 YSYEKL. V lost 0 bases and J lost 2, with 14 bases in between. The CDR3 nucleotides read TGCGCCAGCAGCCAAGATGGGATCGGGGGTCCCTACAATGAGCAGTTCTTC. Translating it yields CASSQDGIGGPYNEQFF.

The J gene is TRBJ2-3, the V gene TRBV29-1; 9 positions agree with TRBD2. From germline, CDR1 is SQVTM and CDR2 ANQGSEA. V was clipped by 5 bases and J by 2 bases; unmatched bases: 5. The CDR3 loop spans 14 amino acids. CDR3 amino acids: CSVPLAGFTDTQYF. For the CDR3, the DNA is TGCAGCGTTCCCCTAGCGGGATTCACAGATACGCAGTATTTT.

The V and J genes are TRBV7-2 and TRBJ2-7; TRBD2 agrees at 12 bases. The CDR3 spans 15 residues. Germline values: CDR1 SGHTA, CDR2 FQGNSA. V shed 5 bases and J 3 bases; nucleotides not matched to a gene: 5. The CDR3 bases are TGTGCCAGCAGCCGGACTAGCGGGGCCCTCTACGAGCAGTACTTC. Residues: CASSRTSGALYEQYF.

CDR3 nucleotide sequence: TGTGCCAGTAGTACAAACAGGGCTGGAACCAAAAACATTCAGTACTTC. Amino acids: CASSTNRAGTKNIQYF. This chain uses TRBV19 with TRBJ2-4; D might be TRBD1 (6 bases). The CDR3 runs 16 residues. Per the germline V gene, CDR1 is LNHDA and CDR2 is SQIVND (reference sequence). V was cut by 4 bases and J by 2 bases, with 15 bases left in between.

Turning to this clone: Within the sample, other DNA sequences also encode this same CDR3. The V gene is TRBV15, the J gene TRBJ2-7, with D possibly matching TRBD1 (6 bases). CDR1 and CDR2 from the germline V gene are LNHNV and YYDKDF (reference sequence). The CDR3 covers 13 residues. Trimming stripped 0 bases from V and 3 bases from J, with 6 bases between. CDR3 in DNA: TGTGCCACCAGCAGAGACAGGGGCTACGAGCAGTACTTC. Translation gives CATSRDRGYEQYF.

The chain couples TRBV19 to TRBJ1-5; TRBD1 matches at 7 bases. Germline CDR1 is LNHDA and CDR2 is SQIVND (reference sequence). V shed 5 bases, J shed 3 bases, and the junction held 10 bases outside the gene matches. The CDR3 is 16 residues long. The DNA of the CDR3 is TGTGCCAGTAGTCGACAGGGAAGACCTTTCAATCAGCCCCAGCATTTT. This encodes CASSRQGRPFNQPQHF.

The chain couples TRBV7-2 to TRBJ2-1, with unresolved D. The CDR3 loop spans 13 amino acids. Trimming cost V 2 bases and J 8 bases, with 10 bases left between them. The germline CDR1 and CDR2 sequences are SGHTA and FQGNSA. CDR3 in DNA: TGTGCCAGCAGCTTATTAAGCGCTTATGAGCAGTTCTTC. Its protein is CASSLLSAYEQFF.

This sequence joins TRBV6-5 and TRBJ1-2; no clear D. CDR3 length: 15 amino acids. Germline V gene data show CDR1 as MNHEY and CDR2 as SVGAGI. Trimming took 7 bases from V and 1 from J, leaving 16 bases between them. In DNA form, the CDR3 reads TGTGCCAGCAAGGTTTTCGGAGGTATTAACTATGGCTACACCTTC. This sequence encodes CASKVFGGINYGYTF.

The chain couples TRBV27 to TRBJ2-7; D gene unclear. Trimming took 6 bases from V and 2 from J, leaving 14 bases between them. Germline lookup yields CDR1 MNHEY and CDR2 SMNVEV (reference sequence). The CDR3 contains 14 residues. CDR3 protein: CASRNRGLTYEQYF. CDR3 bases: TGTGCCAGCAGGAACCGCGGCCTTACCTACGAGCAGTACTTC.

The chain has TRBV23-1 and TRBJ1-1; 9 bases match TRBD1. TRBV23-1 is an ORF, and what it does is uncertain. Trimming removed 2 bases from V and 7 bases from J; junction bases left unmatched: 2. This CDR3 is 13 amino acids long. In nucleotides, the CDR3 is TGCGCCAGCAGTCAAAGGGACAGGGTTGAAGCTTTCTTT. Amino acids: CASSQRDRVEAFF.

This clone was recorded once. The chain combines TRBV30 with TRBJ2-7; D call uncertain. The germline V and J ends were trimmed by 0 bases and 5 bases, with 5 bases remaining between them. The CDR3 runs 11 residues. CDR1 and CDR2 from the germline V gene are GTSNPN and SVGIG (reference sequence). The CDR3 sequence: CAWSVPNEQYF. CDR3 nucleotides: TGTGCCTGGAGTGTCCCTAACGAGCAGTACTTC.

The chain joins TRBV27 to TRBJ1-2; D not resolved. V was cut by 5 bases and J by 8 bases, with 15 bases left in between. The CDR3 totals 13 residues. CDR1 MNHEY and CDR2 SMNVEV come from the germline V gene (reference sequence). CDR3 sequence (DNA): TGTGCCAGCAGTGACTCCGGTCCCGACGGCTACACCTTC. Translated, it gives CASSDSGPDGYTF.

This chain uses TRBV19 with TRBJ1-1; possible D gene TRBD1, 5 bases. V lost 2 bases and J 0 bases, leaving 10 bases between the germline ends. CDR3 length equals 15 residues. Germline V gene sequence: CDR1 LNHDA, CDR2 SQIVND (reference sequence). The CDR3 reads CASSISYRLNTEAFF. In DNA form, the CDR3 reads TGTGCCAGTAGTATATCTTACAGGTTGAACACTGAAGCTTTCTTT. Drawing the rest from reference TRBV19 and TRBJ1-1, the complete variable domain is DGGITQSPKYLFRKEGQNVTLSCEQNLNHDAMYWYRQDPGQGLRLIYYSQIVNDFQKGDIAEGYSVSREKKESFPLTVTSAQKNPTAFYLCASSISYRLNTEAFFGQGTRLTVV.

This clone was recorded only once. The rearrangement uses TRBV24-1 and TRBJ1-5; weak D call: TRBD1 (5 bases). The length of the CDR3 is 14 residues. Germline V gene sequence: CDR1 KGHDR, CDR2 SFDVKD. V dropped 4 bases and J dropped 7 bases, with 13 bases sitting between them. The DNA of the CDR3 is TGTGCCACCAGTGACGGACAATTTATACAGCCCCAGCATTTT. Its protein is CATSDGQFIQPQHF.

The V gene is TRBV7-9, the J gene TRBJ2-1; unclear D gene. The CDR3 totals 15 residues. Germline loops: CDR1 SEHNR, CDR2 FQNEAQ (reference sequence). V lost 5 bases to trimming and J lost 2 bases, with 13 bases between them. The CDR3 loop is CASSRSAAAYNEQFF. The CDR3 DNA reads as TGTGCCAGCAGCCGCTCCGCTGCGGCCTACAATGAGCAGTTCTTC. Looking up the rest from reference TRBV7-9 and TRBJ2-1 gives the full variable domain: DTGVSQNPRHKITKRGQNVTFRCDPISEHNRLYWYRQTLGQGPEFLTYFQNEAQLEKSRLLSDRFSAERPKGSFSTLEIQRTEQGDSAMYLCASSRSAAAYNEQFFGPGTRLTVL.

The chain has TRBV6-5 and TRBJ2-1; 9 bases are a match to TRBD2. Looked up from germline, CDR1 is MNHEY and CDR2 is SVGAGI. V lost 7 bases, J lost 7 bases, and 5 bases stayed unmatched. CDR3 size: 13 residues. CDR3 region: CASTAGGRNEQFF. Written as DNA, the CDR3 is TGTGCCAGCACTGCGGGGGGGCGGAATGAGCAGTTCTTC.

This rearrangement joins TRBV4-3 to TRBJ1-2; 8 nucleotides agree with TRBD1. The V gene end was trimmed by 4 bases and the J gene end by 6 bases; junction bases not matched to a gene: 10. Germline values: CDR1 LGHNA, CDR2 YSLEER. This CDR3 comprises 15 residues. CDR3 nucleotide sequence: TGCGCCAGCAGCCGATCCCGACAGGGGAGAGATGGCTACACCTTC. Amino acids: CASSRSRQGRDGYTF.

This clone appeared a single time. J is TRBJ2-5 and V is TRBV7-2; TRBD2 aligns across 7 bases. The CDR3 has 15 residues. Germline loops: CDR1 SGHTA, CDR2 FQGNSA. After removal of 5 bases from V and 1 base from J, the junction contained 7 bases not matched to a gene. The CDR3 spells CASSATLAGQETQYF. As DNA, the CDR3 is TGTGCCAGCAGCGCCACATTAGCGGGCCAAGAGACCCAGTACTTC.

The chain is built from TRBV15 and TRBJ1-4, with D possibly matching TRBD1 (5 bases). Trimming took off 1 base at V and 10 bases at J, with 16 bases between the two ends. The CDR3 is 15 residues long. The V gene's germline CDR1 is LNHNV and CDR2 YYDKDF (reference sequence). The CDR3 sequence is CATSRGKGKLGKLFF. The CDR3 coding sequence is TGTGCCACCAGCAGAGGTAAGGGGAAGCTCGGAAAACTGTTTTTT.